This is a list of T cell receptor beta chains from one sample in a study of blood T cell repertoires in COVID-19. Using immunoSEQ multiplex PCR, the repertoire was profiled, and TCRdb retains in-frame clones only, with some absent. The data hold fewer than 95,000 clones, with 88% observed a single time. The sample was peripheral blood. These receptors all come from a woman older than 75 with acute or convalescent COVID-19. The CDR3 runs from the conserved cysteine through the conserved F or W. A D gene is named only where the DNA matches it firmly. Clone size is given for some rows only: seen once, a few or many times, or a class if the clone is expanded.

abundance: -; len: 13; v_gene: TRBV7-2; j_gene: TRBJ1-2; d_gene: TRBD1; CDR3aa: CASSSNRGYGYTF; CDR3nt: TGTGCCAGCAGCTCTAACAGGGGTTATGGCTACACCTTC
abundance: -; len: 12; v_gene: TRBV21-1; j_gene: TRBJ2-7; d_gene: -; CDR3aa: CASMRGGPEQYF; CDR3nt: TGTGCCAGCATGAGGGGGGGCCCCGAGCAGTACTTC
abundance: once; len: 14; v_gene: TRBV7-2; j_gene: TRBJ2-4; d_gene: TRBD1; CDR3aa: CASSPTGGNSIQYF; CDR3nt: TGTGCCAGCAGCCCGACAGGGGGCAATAGCATTCAGTACTTC
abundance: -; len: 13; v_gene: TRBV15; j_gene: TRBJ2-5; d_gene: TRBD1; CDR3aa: CATTRGLSETQYF; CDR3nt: TGTGCCACCACCAGGGGGCTGTCAGAGACCCAGTACTTC
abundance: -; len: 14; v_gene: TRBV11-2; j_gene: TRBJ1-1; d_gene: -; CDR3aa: CASSLTVMNTEAFF; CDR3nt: TGTGCCAGCAGCCTAACTGTTATGAACACTGAAGCTTTCTTT
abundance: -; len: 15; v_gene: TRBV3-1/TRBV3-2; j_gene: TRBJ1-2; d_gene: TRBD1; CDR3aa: CASSPRDRGWDGYTF; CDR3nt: TGTGCCAGCAGCCCCCGGGACAGGGGATGGGATGGCTACACCTTC
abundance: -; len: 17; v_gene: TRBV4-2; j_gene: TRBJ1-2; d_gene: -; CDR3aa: CASSQDSDSRSYYGYTF; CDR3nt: TGTGCCAGCAGCCAAGATTCCGACTCGAGGAGCTACTATGGCTACACCTTC
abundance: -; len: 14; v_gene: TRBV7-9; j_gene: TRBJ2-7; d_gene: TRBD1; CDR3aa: CASSSPGTVREQYF; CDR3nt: TGTGCCAGCAGCTCTCCCGGGACAGTGAGGGAGCAGTACTTC
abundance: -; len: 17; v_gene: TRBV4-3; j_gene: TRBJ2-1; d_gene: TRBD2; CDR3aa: CASSQDPTSGGGNEQFF; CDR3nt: TGCGCCAGCAGCCAAGACCCAACTAGCGGGGGTGGGAATGAGCAGTTCTTC
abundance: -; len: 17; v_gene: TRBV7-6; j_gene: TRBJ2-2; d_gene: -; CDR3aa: CASSPRPRQENTGELFF; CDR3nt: TGTGCCAGCAGCCCCCGACCCCGACAGGAGAACACCGGGGAGCTGTTTTTT
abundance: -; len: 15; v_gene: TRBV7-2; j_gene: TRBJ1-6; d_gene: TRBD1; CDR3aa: CASSTRDRRNSPLHF; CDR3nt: TGTGCCAGCAGCACCCGGGACAGGCGTAATTCACCCCTCCACTTT
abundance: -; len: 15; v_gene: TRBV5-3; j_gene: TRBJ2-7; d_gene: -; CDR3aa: CARSLGVGRAYEQYF; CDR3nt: TGTGCCAGAAGCTTGGGGGTGGGGCGAGCCTACGAGCAGTACTTC
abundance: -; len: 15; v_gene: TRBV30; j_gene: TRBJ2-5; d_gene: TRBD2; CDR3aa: CAWFGASGRAETQYF; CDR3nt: TGTGCCTGGTTTGGCGCTAGCGGGAGGGCAGAGACCCAGTACTTC
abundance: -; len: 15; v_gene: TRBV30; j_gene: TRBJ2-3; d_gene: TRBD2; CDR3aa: CAWSAGGARADTQYF; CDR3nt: TGTGCCTGGAGTGCGGGGGGGGCAAGGGCAGATACGCAGTATTTT
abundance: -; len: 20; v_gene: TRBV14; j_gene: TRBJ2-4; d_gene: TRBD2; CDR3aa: CASSPRRTSGGPLAKNIQYF; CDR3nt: TGTGCCAGCAGCCCGAGAAGGACTAGCGGGGGGCCTCTAGCCAAAAACATTCAGTACTTC
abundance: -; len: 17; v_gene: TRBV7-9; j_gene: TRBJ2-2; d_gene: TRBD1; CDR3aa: CASTRQGASKGTGELFF; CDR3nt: TGTGCCAGCACCAGACAGGGGGCTAGTAAAGGGACCGGGGAGCTGTTTTTT
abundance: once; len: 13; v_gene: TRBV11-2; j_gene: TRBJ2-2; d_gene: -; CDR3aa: CASSLDGAGELFF; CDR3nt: TGTGCCAGCAGCTTAGATGGGGCAGGGGAGCTGTTTTTT
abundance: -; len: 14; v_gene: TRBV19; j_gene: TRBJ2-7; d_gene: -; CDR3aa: CASKLMDTAYEQYF; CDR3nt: TGTGCCAGTAAACTCATGGACACTGCCTACGAGCAGTACTTC
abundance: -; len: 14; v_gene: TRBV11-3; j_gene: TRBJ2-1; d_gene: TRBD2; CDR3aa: CASSQTSDYNEQFF; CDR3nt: TGTGCCAGCAGCCAGACTAGCGATTACAATGAGCAGTTCTTC
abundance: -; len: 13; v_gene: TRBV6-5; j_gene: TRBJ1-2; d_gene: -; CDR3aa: CASAPRANYGYTF; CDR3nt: TGTGCCAGCGCCCCGCGAGCTAACTATGGCTACACCTTC
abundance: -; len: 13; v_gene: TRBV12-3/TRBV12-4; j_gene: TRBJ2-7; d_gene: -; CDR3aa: CASSSTAAYEQYF; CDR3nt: TGTGCCAGCAGTTCCACAGCTGCCTACGAGCAGTACTTC
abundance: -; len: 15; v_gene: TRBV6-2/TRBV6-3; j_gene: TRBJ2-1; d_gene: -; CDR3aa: CASSYGGAQGYEQFF; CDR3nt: TGTGCCAGCAGTTATGGCGGGGCCCAGGGATATGAGCAGTTCTTC
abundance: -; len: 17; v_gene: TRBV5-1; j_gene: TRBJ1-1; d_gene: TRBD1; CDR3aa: CASSPRGTGTANTEAFF; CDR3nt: TGCGCCAGCAGCCCCCGCGGAACCGGGACAGCGAACACTGAAGCTTTCTTT
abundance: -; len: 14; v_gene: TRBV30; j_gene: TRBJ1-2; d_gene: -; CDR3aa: CAWSVRLGAYGYTF; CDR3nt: TGTGCCTGGAGTGTACGACTAGGTGCTTATGGCTACACCTTC
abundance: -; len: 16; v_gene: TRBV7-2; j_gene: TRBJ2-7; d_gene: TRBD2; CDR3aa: CASSLPTSGRIYEQYF; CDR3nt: TGTGCCAGCAGCTTACCTACTAGCGGGCGAATCTACGAGCAGTACTTC
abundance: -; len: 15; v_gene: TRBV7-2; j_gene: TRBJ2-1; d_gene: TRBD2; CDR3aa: CASSPGGSGGKEQFF; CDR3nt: TGTGCCAGCAGCCCCGGGGGTAGCGGGGGCAAGGAGCAGTTCTTC
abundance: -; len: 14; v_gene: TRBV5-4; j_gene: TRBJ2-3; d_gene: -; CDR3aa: CASSPWTTTDTQYF; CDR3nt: TGTGCCAGCAGCCCGTGGACAACCACAGATACGCAGTATTTT
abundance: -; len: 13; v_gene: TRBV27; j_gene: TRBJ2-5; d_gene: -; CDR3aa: CASSADRQETQYF; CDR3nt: TGTGCCAGCAGTGCCGACAGGCAAGAGACCCAGTACTTC
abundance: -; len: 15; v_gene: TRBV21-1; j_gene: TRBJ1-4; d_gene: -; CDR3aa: CATSRQPAGVEKLFF; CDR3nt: TGTGCCACCTCTAGGCAACCAGCGGGAGTTGAAAAACTGTTTTTT
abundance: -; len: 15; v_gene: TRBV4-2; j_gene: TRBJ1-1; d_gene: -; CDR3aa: CASSPGGQGLGRAFF; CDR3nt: TGTGCCAGCAGCCCTGGAGGGCAGGGATTAGGGCGAGCTTTCTTT
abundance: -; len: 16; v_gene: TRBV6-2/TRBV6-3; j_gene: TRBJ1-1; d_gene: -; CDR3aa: CASSYKSGFLNTEAFF; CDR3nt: TGTGCCAGCAGTTACAAGTCCGGGTTCTTGAACACTGAAGCTTTCTTT